Given below is one TCR beta chain in context. This clonotype came up a few times. Its antigen is unknown. Per-nucleotide qualities are absent, and no much larger clonotype sits a single base away. Receptor amplification or capture employed PCR. Instrument on record: Illumina HiSeq 2500. TCR libraries were prepared with molecular barcoding, using unique molecular identifiers to normalize TCRbeta repertoire quantification. TCRdb ran its own pipeline on the public reads, namely fastp trimming at Q25 and MiXCR clone calling, and kept in-frame beta chains. A single entry per CDR3 protein holds the most common genes and DNA from its merged rows. The sample contains approximately 630,000 distinct CDR3 sequences, around 12% of them found a single time. In total, the top ten clones hold 0.79% of the sample. This specimen belongs to a study of T-cell reconstitution after alpha-beta-depleted transplantation in children (dated by TCRdb to 2016 to 2017). Background on the whole study: The study quantitatively tracked T-cell immune reconstitution after TCRalphabeta/CD19-depleted allogeneic hematopoietic cell transplantation in children using TCR repertoire profiling. Here is what the overall study found, with its caveats: The apparently early recovery of alphabetaT-cell counts about two months after transplant reportedly depended on only several hundred rapidly expanded clones that came from non-depleted graft cells. The high TCRbeta diversity at day 60 in some patients was ascribed to recipient T cells and intrathymic progenitors that had survived conditioning. Over subsequent months, a decline in hyperexpanded clone frequencies was noted, and after one year, T-cell counts and TCRbeta diversity were mostly ascribed to newly produced T cells.

V is pared back by 6 bases and J by 3 bases, with 15 bases lying between the germline termini. CDR1 and CDR2, looked up from the germline V gene (reference sequence), are LGHDT and YNNKEL. Spanning cysteine to phenylalanine, the CDR3 consists of 14 amino acids. Only the CDR3 region is kept as DNA, spanning 42 bases read in frame from base 1. This specimen's treatment or condition label, per the study, means: allogeneic hematopoietic cell transplantation with graft depleted of TCRalphabeta T cells and CD19 B cells. The children who served as transplant recipients had been given grafts of TCRalphabeta/CD19-depleted allogeneic hematopoietic cells.

The sample here was PBMCs, taken before TCRalphabeta/CD19-depleted stem cell transplant. This chain joins TRBV3-1 to TRBJ2-7; the D call is possibly TRBD1 or TRBD2, each sharing 6 bases. The origin of this receptor is a girl aged 2 to 10 with congenital amegakaryocytic thrombocytopenia, due to receive a stem cell transplant. CDR3 reads: CASRPGDKHYEQYF. In nucleotides, the sequence is TGTGCCAGCAGACCGGGGGACAAACACTACGAGCAGTACTTC.